The 11 T cell receptor beta chains presented below share a single source sample, sequenced in a study of cytomegalovirus exposure and HLA in healthy donors. The PCR made use of 60 Vbeta and 13 Jbeta primers. Sequencing was performed with immunoSEQ multiplex PCR; in TCRdb, only in-frame clones are kept and a portion is missing. Among approximately 110,000 clones listed, just under 75% were seen once. The source material was PBMCs. The receptors come from a man aged 45-65 years in good health and CMV-seropositive.

The rearrangement joins TRBV19 to TRBJ2-3; 10 bases fit TRBD2. From germline, CDR1 is LNHDA and CDR2 SQIVND (reference sequence). The CDR3 is 18 residues long. With 6 bases clipped from V and 0 bases from J, the junction kept 12 bases outside the gene matches. The CDR3 is CASRVASGSPTSTDTQYF. CDR3 nucleotides: TGTGCCAGTAGGGTGGCTAGCGGGAGCCCGACTAGCACAGATACGCAGTATTTT.

The V call is TRBV27, the J call TRBJ2-3, with 8 bases aligning to TRBD2. After removal of 2 bases from V and 4 bases from J, the junction contained 23 bases not matched to a gene. Germline V gives CDR1 MNHEY, CDR2 SMNVEV (reference sequence). The CDR3 contains 21 residues. CDR3 DNA sequence: TGTGCCAGCAGTTTAACCCGCGGTCCAGCGGGGGTTGAGAATTATCCAGATACGCAGTATTTT. Protein: CASSLTRGPAGVENYPDTQYF.

The gene calls are TRBV11-3 and TRBJ2-2, with D tentatively TRBD1 (5 bases). CDR1 and CDR2 from the germline V gene are SGHNT and YENEEA. The CDR3 is made up of 16 amino acids. V lost 4 bases, J lost 0 bases, and 12 bases lay in between. CDR3 in amino acids: CASSSRQSPNTGELFF. In DNA form, the CDR3 reads TGTGCCAGCAGCTCACGACAGTCTCCGAACACCGGGGAGCTGTTTTTT.

The rearrangement uses TRBV30 and TRBJ2-5; no definite D call. The germline V gene encodes CDR1 GTSNPN and CDR2 SVGIG (reference sequence). This CDR3 spans 16 amino acids. V lost 0 bases and J 2 bases, leaving 16 bases between the germline ends. The CDR3 sequence is CAWSVSRAAFQETQYF. CDR3 DNA sequence: TGTGCCTGGAGTGTATCGCGCGCGGCCTTTCAAGAGACCCAGTACTTC. The full variable domain, rest sourced from reference TRBV30 and TRBJ2-5, is SQTIHQWPATLVQPVGSPLSLECTVEGTSNPNLYWYRQAAGRGLQLLFYSVGIGQISSEVPQNLSASRPQDRQFILSSKKLLLSDSGFYLCAWSVSRAAFQETQYFGPGTRLLVL.

This clone occurred once. The chain carries TRBV5-4 and TRBJ2-7; 8 nucleotides agree with TRBD2. CDR1 and CDR2 from the germline V gene are SGHNT and YYREEE (reference sequence). Germline trimming cut 4 bases from V and 13 bases from J; bases unmatched to any gene: 13. CDR3 length: 13 residues. The CDR3: CASSTGTTRGGYF. The CDR3 DNA reads TGTGCCAGCAGCACCGGGACTACCCGGGGGGGTTACTTC.

V is TRBV5-1 and J is TRBJ1-2, with TRBD1 matching 11 bases. CDR3 length equals 14 residues. Losses at the gene ends were 4 bases for V and 4 bases for J; bases not matched to a gene: 3. Looked up from germline, CDR1 is SGHRS and CDR2 is YFSETQ. The CDR3 nucleotides are TGCGCCAGCAGCGTAGGGACAGGGGGCTATGGCTACACCTTC. Translation: CASSVGTGGYGYTF.

This clone was observed a single time. This sequence joins TRBV7-9 and TRBJ2-2, with no clear D. Per the germline V gene, CDR1 is SEHNR and CDR2 is FQNEAQ (reference sequence). CDR3 length: 14 amino acids. The V and J ends lost 1 base and 6 bases respectively, with 9 bases between them. The CDR3 loop reads CASSLGARSGELFF. DNA for the CDR3: TGTGCCAGCAGCTTAGGAGCGCGGTCCGGGGAGCTGTTTTTT.

The chain uses TRBV5-1 and TRBJ2-3, with TRBD1 as a possible D gene (6 bases). This CDR3 is 16 amino acids long. Germline loops: CDR1 SGHRS, CDR2 YFSETQ. V was clipped by 0 bases and J by 0 bases, with 11 bases between them. The CDR3 is CASSLDGQLSTDTQYF. The CDR3 coding sequence is TGCGCCAGCAGCTTGGATGGACAGCTTAGCACAGATACGCAGTATTTT.

The chain carries TRBV11-1 and TRBJ2-3; 14 positions match TRBD2. Germline CDR1 and CDR2: SGHAT and FQDESV (reference sequence). Trimming cost V 1 base and J 4 bases; bases outside gene matches: 4. The CDR3 runs 17 residues. The CDR3 loop reads CASSLVTTSGGADTQYF. In nucleotides, the CDR3 is TGTGCCAGCAGCTTAGTGACGACTAGCGGGGGGGCAGATACGCAGTATTTT.

The rearrangement links TRBV5-4 to TRBJ1-2; the D is unclear. The CDR3 loop spans 14 amino acids. V lost 0 bases and J lost 10, with 16 bases in between. Germline V lookup: CDR1 SGHNT, CDR2 YYREEE (reference sequence). In DNA, the CDR3 is TGTGCCAGCAGCTTGGGGCTCAGGCGGGTTGACTACACCTTC. Translation gives CASSLGLRRVDYTF.

For the CDR3, the DNA is TGCGCCAGCAGCCAATTGACAGGGAGCGCTTTCTTT. Residues: CASSQLTGSAFF. The rearrangement uses TRBV4-1 and TRBJ1-1; TRBD1 matches at 7 bases. This CDR3 is 12 amino acids long. Germline V lookup: CDR1 MGHRA, CDR2 YSYEKL. Germline trimming cut 2 bases from V and 11 bases from J; bases unmatched to any gene: 5.